This T cell receptor beta chain was recovered during a study of CD8 T cells in Susac syndrome. RNA was extracted with the RNeasy kit, and a quantity of about 0.45 to 1 ug was reverse transcribed using random hexamers. TCRdb itself ran the immunoSEQ multiplex PCR reads through MiXCR, one entry per CDR3 protein. The data hold about 180,000 distinct CDR3 sequences, with just under 95% observed a single time. The ends were cut back, 0 bases at V and 2 bases at J, with 11 bases in the middle. Germline CDR1 and CDR2: GTSNPN and SVGIG (reference sequence). This CDR3 region has 15 residues. The sequence derives from a human donor with Susac syndrome. V gene TRBV30 combines with J gene TRBJ2-1; tentatively, D is TRBD2 (6 bases). The sample taken for sequencing was CD4+ T cells from PBMCs. CDR3 sequence reads: CAWSVLGGTYNEQFF. CDR3 DNA: TGTGCCTGGAGTGTACTGGGAGGTACCTACAATGAGCAGTTCTTC.